Listed here are 22 T cell receptor beta chains from one sample, sequenced in a study of neurological immune-mediated disorders. TCRdb itself ran the 5' RACE reads through MiXCR, one entry per CDR3 protein. The sample lists more than 50,000 distinct CDR3 sequences, 3% to 4% occurring once. The sequenced sample consisted of PBMCs. These receptors were obtained from a woman aged 60-70 years with multiple sclerosis.

This clonotype was seen ten or more times. The chain links TRBV6-2 or TRBV6-3 to TRBJ2-2; 12 bases agree with TRBD2. With 3 bases clipped from V and 0 bases from J, the junction kept 8 bases outside the gene matches. This CDR3 comprises 19 residues. The germline V gene encodes CDR1 MNHEY and CDR2 SVGEGT. The CDR3 reads CASSYRRASGGANTGELFF. The CDR3 DNA reads as TGTGCCAGCAGTTATCGTCGGGCTAGCGGGGGGGCGAACACCGGGGAGCTGTTTTTT.

Concerning this clonotype: This may come from a read error, since a much larger clone is one base off. The J gene is TRBJ2-4, the V gene TRBV11-1, with D possibly being TRBD1 (6 bases). This CDR3 comprises 14 residues. CDR1 SGHAT and CDR2 FQDESV come from the germline V gene (reference sequence). The DNA for the CDR3 is TGTACCAGCAGCGGACAGTCGGAAAGGAACATTCAGTACTTC. As protein: CTSSGQSERNIQYF. Variable domain in full (rest from reference TRBV11-1 and TRBJ2-4): EAEVAQSPRYKITEKSQAVAFWCDPISGHATLYWYRQILGQGPELLVQFQDESVVDDSQLPKDRFSAERLKGVDSTLKIQPAELGDSAMYLCTSSGQSERNIQYFGAGTRLSVL.

The V and J genes are TRBV20-1 and TRBJ2-3; TRBD1 matches 10 bases. The germline gives CDR1 DFQATT, CDR2 SNEGSKA (reference sequence). J was trimmed by 6 bases and V by 0 bases; bases with no gene match: 6. The CDR3 consists of 15 residues. CDR3 DNA: TGCAGTGCTAGAGATCCGACAGGGGGCGCGGATACGCAGTATTTT. It encodes CSARDPTGGADTQYF.

This clonotype has only a few counts. The chain carries TRBV6-5 and TRBJ2-1; tentative D call: TRBD2 (5 bases). CDR1 MNHEY and CDR2 SVGAGI come from the germline V gene. The CDR3 loop spans 14 amino acids. V lost 6 bases, J lost 8 bases, and 17 bases lay in between. The chain's CDR3 is CASRNPRGKDEQFF. The DNA of the CDR3 is TGTGCCAGCAGGAACCCACGAGGGAAGGATGAGCAGTTCTTC.

This clonotype was recorded at least ten times. The chain is built from TRBV12-3 or TRBV12-4 and TRBJ2-1; 8 bases fit TRBD2. V shed 3 bases and J 9 bases; nucleotides not matched to a gene: 4. The CDR3 is 13 amino acids. CDR3 sequence (DNA): TGTGCCAGCAGTTTCCGGGGGGGAGGTGAGCAGTTCTTC. This sequence encodes CASSFRGGGEQFF.

This clonotype was picked up many times. This chain connects TRBV12-3 or TRBV12-4 to TRBJ2-7; 8 positions agree with TRBD1. J was trimmed by 3 bases and V by 5 bases; bases with no gene match: 9. This CDR3 region has 15 residues. CDR3 loop: CASSPDRGGNYEQYF. CDR3 in DNA: TGTGCCAGCAGTCCTGACAGGGGCGGAAACTACGAGCAGTACTTC.

This clonotype was picked up many times. The CDR3 is CASRGTGTNTEAFF. The CDR3 DNA is TGTGCCAGCAGGGGGACAGGAACGAACACTGAAGCTTTCTTT. The chain combines TRBV27 with TRBJ1-1; 8 bases are a match to TRBD1. V lost 6 bases and J lost 1; bases outside the gene matches: 4. The CDR3 covers 14 residues. Looked up from germline, CDR1 is MNHEY and CDR2 is SMNVEV (reference sequence).

This clonotype showed up many times. At one end, the junction sequence differs from germline, possibly due to a read error. The chain uses TRBV7-3 and TRBJ2-7; 9 bases agree with TRBD2. The CDR3 extends over 14 amino acids. In germline, CDR1 is SGHTA, CDR2 FQGTGA. This CDR3 reads CASSPGTSSHEQYF. DNA for the CDR3: TGTGCCAGCAGCCCCGGGACTAGCTCCCACGAGCAGTACTTC.

This clonotype was detected many times. V is TRBV4-1 and J is TRBJ1-2; a weak D match, TRBD1 (5 bases). Trimming left V 0 bases short and J 4 bases short, with 18 bases between. From germline, CDR1 is MGHRA and CDR2 YSYEKL. The CDR3 is made up of 17 amino acids. The CDR3 is CASSQENLAPRGYGYTF. CDR3 bases: TGCGCCAGCAGCCAAGAAAACTTGGCCCCGAGGGGCTATGGCTACACCTTC.

This clonotype was seen many times. The rearrangement links TRBV5-1 to TRBJ2-1, with a weak D call TRBD1 (5 bases). Trimming pared 0 bases from V and 0 bases from J, leaving 10 bases between. CDR3 length equals 16 residues. Germline CDR1 and CDR2: SGHRS and YFSETQ. CDR3 nucleotides: TGCGCCAGCAGCTTGGCGCAGGGCCTCTCCTACAATGAGCAGTTCTTC. Translating it yields CASSLAQGLSYNEQFF.

Regarding this clonotype: This clone may be a read error of a much larger clone one base away. The chain uses TRBV5-4 and TRBJ2-3; weak D call: TRBD2 (6 bases). Germline V gene sequence: CDR1 SGHNT, CDR2 YYREEE (reference sequence). CDR3 length equals 14 residues. The DNA of the CDR3 is TGTGCCAGCAGCTTGGCAACTAGCACAGATAAGCAGTATTTT. It encodes CASSLATSTDKQYF.

This clonotype was detected many times. J is TRBJ1-6 and V is TRBV28, with D unclear. Germline V CDR1 and CDR2: MDHEN, SYDVKM. There are 15 residues in the CDR3. V lost 9 bases and J lost 0, with 12 bases in between. CDR3 sequence: CASLLASSYNSPLHF. For the CDR3, the DNA is TGTGCCAGTCTCTTAGCAAGCTCCTATAATTCACCCCTCCACTTT.

This clonotype showed up many times. This rearrangement joins TRBV29-1 to TRBJ2-3, with D possibly TRBD1 on 5 matching bases. Trimming took off 7 bases at V and 1 base at J, with 18 bases between the two ends. CDR1 SQVTM and CDR2 ANQGSEA come from the germline V gene. The CDR3 consists of 15 residues. The CDR3, as DNA: TGCAGCGCTACCCAGGGTGGCCAGGGCACAGATACGCAGTATTTT. Translation: CSATQGGQGTDTQYF.

The rearrangement links TRBV4-3 to TRBJ2-5, with D possibly being TRBD2 (5 bases). CDR3 length: 16 amino acids. The germline gives CDR1 LGHNA, CDR2 YSLEER. V lost 2 bases and J 3 bases, leaving 16 bases between the germline ends. CDR3 DNA: TGCGCCAGCAGCCAACGACATCGAGGGCTAGAAGAGACCCAGTACTTC. Translation gives CASSQRHRGLEETQYF.

This clonotype was seen many times. The chain combines TRBV28 with TRBJ2-2, with D maybe TRBD1 (5 bases). Germline assignment: CDR1 MDHEN and CDR2 SYDVKM. V was clipped by 6 bases and J by 4 bases, with 21 bases between them. The CDR3 consists of 17 residues. The CDR3 here is CASSNKGVGPRTGELFF. The CDR3 DNA reads as TGTGCCAGCAGCAACAAAGGGGTAGGGCCGCGCACCGGGGAGCTGTTTTTT.

Ten or more counts support this clonotype. The rearrangement links TRBV10-3 to TRBJ2-1; D not resolved. V gave up 11 bases and J gave up 0 bases, with 14 bases separating them. The V gene's germline CDR1 is ENHRY and CDR2 SYGVKD. CDR3 length equals 14 residues. The CDR3 reads CAVRDWDSYNEQFF. The CDR3 nucleotides are TGTGCCGTACGAGACTGGGACTCCTACAATGAGCAGTTCTTC.

This clonotype has at least ten counts. The J gene is TRBJ2-1, the V gene TRBV5-1; 7 bases agree with TRBD2. The trim removed 1 base at V and 2 bases at J, leaving 6 bases unmatched. CDR1 and CDR2 (germline): SGHRS, YFSETQ. The CDR3 runs to 16 residues. CDR3 DNA: TGCGCCAGCAGCTTGTTTTCTAGCGGTACCTACAATGAGCAGTTCTTC. Protein sequence: CASSLFSSGTYNEQFF.

This clonotype was seen ten or more times. V and J are TRBV4-1 and TRBJ1-3; TRBD1 is a possible D gene (6 bases). V was pared by 1 base and J by 0 bases, with 13 bases between. Germline V gene data show CDR1 as MGHRA and CDR2 as YSYEKL. This CDR3 is built from 17 residues. This CDR3 is CASSQGRQGSSGNTIYF. Here the CDR3 DNA reads TGCGCCAGCAGCCAAGGGAGGCAGGGGAGCTCTGGAAACACCATATATTTT.

This clonotype appeared many times. The chain joins TRBV29-1 to TRBJ2-1, with 10 bases matching TRBD2. Germline loops: CDR1 SQVTM, CDR2 ANQGSEA. Trimming cost V 0 bases and J 9 bases; bases outside gene matches: 14. This CDR3 has 17 amino acids. CDR3 loop: CSVEDRRLAGARFEQFF. CDR3 DNA sequence: TGCAGCGTTGAAGATAGGAGGCTAGCGGGAGCTCGTTTTGAGCAGTTCTTC.

There are many counts of this clonotype. The chain carries TRBV7-9 and TRBJ1-6; D is ambiguous. The CDR3 sequence is 18 residues long. V was pared by 6 bases and J by 0 bases, with 18 bases between. Germline V gene data show CDR1 as SEHNR and CDR2 as FQNEAQ (reference sequence). The CDR3 DNA is TGTGCCAGCAGGTCACCCGGGAGGGCCCCCTCCTATAATTCACCCCTCCACTTT. It specifies CASRSPGRAPSYNSPLHF.

This clonotype was seen many times. CDR3 in DNA: TGCAGCGCGGGGACAGGGGGGGTCGAGCAGTACTTC. The encoded protein is CSAGTGGVEQYF. The rearrangement uses TRBV29-1 and TRBJ2-7; TRBD1 aligns across 11 bases. CDR1 is SQVTM, CDR2 ANQGSEA, per germline. The CDR3 consists of 12 residues. The V segment lost 7 bases and the J segment 6 bases; nucleotides outside the gene matches: 5.

This clonotype was counted many times. This chain uses TRBV12-3 or TRBV12-4 with TRBJ1-6; D is unresolved. Deletions cut 6 bases from V and 7 bases from J, with 10 bases between. CDR3 length equals 13 residues. The CDR3 loop is CASSPARNSPLHF. The CDR3 DNA sequence: TGTGCCAGCAGCCCTGCACGGAATTCACCCCTCCACTTT.